One sample yielded the 14 T cell receptor beta chains listed below, sequenced in a study of CD8+ T cells in alopecia areata. Sequencing used cDNA as its template, made by extracting RNA and reverse transcribing it. Repertoires were generated with immunoSEQ multiplex PCR, while TCRdb's copy carries only in-frame clones and drops some. The table records about 150,000 clones, about three fifths of them present only once. Treatment: oral pan-JAK inhibitor, 5-10 mg twice daily. Sequenced here: CD4+ T cells sorted from blood, sampled at week 4, from a patient treated with tofacitinib. The receptor set was obtained from a human donor with alopecia areata.

In this sample, this clone turned up a few times. The rearrangement joins TRBV29-1 to TRBJ1-2; D is ambiguous. CDR3 length: 12 residues. Germline lookup yields CDR1 SQVTM and CDR2 ANQGSEA. V shed 7 bases and J shed 7 bases, with 16 bases lying between them. CDR3 residues: CSDGLRGAGYTF. The CDR3 DNA reads as TGCAGCGACGGACTGAGAGGAGCTGGCTACACCTTC.

The chain employs TRBV30 and TRBJ2-1, with D possibly matching TRBD2 (5 bases). The CDR3 has 13 amino acids. V shed 1 base and J shed 4 bases, with 8 bases lying between them. CDR1 is GTSNPN, CDR2 SVGIG, per germline (reference sequence). This CDR3 is CAWSEGGYNEQFF. CDR3 nucleotides: TGTGCCTGGAGTGAAGGCGGGTACAATGAGCAGTTCTTC.

The chain recombines TRBV30 with TRBJ1-2; D is uncertain. CDR3 size: 13 residues. Germline loops: CDR1 GTSNPN, CDR2 SVGIG (reference sequence). The V gene lost 6 bases and the J gene lost 5 bases, with 16 bases spanning the gap. The CDR3 DNA reads as TGTGCCTGCCCTAGATTGGGGTATTATGGCTACACCTTC. Translated, it gives CACPRLGYYGYTF.

This clone was observed a handful of times. V and J are TRBV10-3 and TRBJ2-5; TRBD2 is a possible D gene (5 bases). Per germline, CDR1 ENHRY and CDR2 SYGVKD. The CDR3 totals 14 residues. The germline V and J ends were trimmed by 4 bases and 1 base, with 10 bases remaining between them. For the CDR3, the DNA is TGTGCCATCAGTGCGAGCGGATTCCAAGAGACCCAGTACTTC. This codes for CAISASGFQETQYF.

This chain links TRBV7-2 with TRBJ2-5; D unclear. Trimming cost V 3 bases and J 2 bases, with 7 bases left between them. The CDR3 has 13 residues. Germline CDR1 SGHTA, CDR2 FQGNSA. CDR3 amino acids: CASSFYTQETQYF. As DNA, the CDR3 is TGTGCCAGCAGCTTCTACACACAAGAGACCCAGTACTTC.

This clone was seen a handful of times. The chain uses TRBV5-1 and TRBJ2-1; 7 bases map to TRBD1. CDR1 is SGHRS, CDR2 YFSETQ, per germline. V shed 5 bases, J shed 8 bases, and the junction held 7 bases outside the gene matches. The CDR3 is 13 residues long. CDR3 nucleotide sequence: TGCGCCAGCAGACTTCTCACAGGGGATGAGCAGTTCTTC. This encodes CASRLLTGDEQFF.

V usage is TRBV7-2 and J usage is TRBJ2-1; the match to TRBD2 covers 10 bases. V gave up 1 base and J gave up 0 bases; unmatched junction bases: 3. Germline loops: CDR1 SGHTA, CDR2 FQGNSA. The CDR3 has 17 amino acids. CDR3 region: CASSLVPSGGSYNEQFF. The CDR3 nucleotides read TGTGCCAGCAGCTTAGTACCTAGCGGGGGCTCCTACAATGAGCAGTTCTTC.

The J gene is TRBJ1-2, the V gene TRBV7-8, with 9 bases lining up with TRBD1. CDR1 and CDR2 from the germline V gene are SGHVS and FQNEAQ. The CDR3 has 14 residues. Trimming cost V 3 bases and J 8 bases; bases outside gene matches: 7. The CDR3 region is CASSLVQGAGGYTF. CDR3 sequence (DNA): TGTGCCAGCAGCTTGGTACAGGGGGCAGGGGGCTACACCTTC.

This clone has a single count. The chain recombines TRBV5-6 with TRBJ1-1; no clear D. The ends were cut back, 5 bases at V and 5 bases at J, with 10 bases in the middle. The CDR3 totals 12 residues. Germline lookup yields CDR1 SGHDT and CDR2 YYEEEE. CDR3 loop: CASSFGWTEAFF. DNA of the CDR3: TGTGCCAGCAGTTTTGGGTGGACTGAAGCTTTCTTT.

The chain combines TRBV30 with TRBJ2-5; D may match TRBD1 or TRBD2 (6 bases each). CDR3 length equals 17 residues. CDR1 and CDR2 from the germline V gene are GTSNPN and SVGIG (reference sequence). V was shortened by 2 bases and J by 2 bases, with 21 bases between the two germline ends. The CDR3 DNA sequence: TGTGCCTGGAGTTTCCCCCGGGGGCAAGGGGGGCAAGAGACCCAGTACTTC. Its protein is CAWSFPRGQGGQETQYF.

The rearrangement joins TRBV30 to TRBJ2-2, with TRBD2 matching 8 bases. Germline loops: CDR1 GTSNPN, CDR2 SVGIG (reference sequence). V shed 5 bases and J 7 bases; nucleotides not matched to a gene: 6. The CDR3 runs to 13 residues. This CDR3 reads CAWGSTSGGELFF. CDR3 in DNA: TGTGCCTGGGGAAGTACTAGCGGCGGGGAGCTGTTTTTT.

The chain joins TRBV5-4 to TRBJ2-5; 11 bases line up with TRBD2. The V gene end was trimmed by 4 bases and the J gene end by 1 base; junction bases not matched to a gene: 9. Looked up from germline, CDR1 is SGHNT and CDR2 is YYREEE (reference sequence). This CDR3 comprises 17 residues. The CDR3: CASSPGASGGSQETQYF. DNA for the CDR3: TGTGCCAGCAGCCCCGGGGCTAGCGGGGGGTCCCAAGAGACCCAGTACTTC.

The chain is built from TRBV5-1 and TRBJ2-5; tentatively, D is TRBD1 (5 bases). Trimming removed 0 bases at V and 2 bases at J, with 8 bases between. Germline CDR1 is SGHRS and CDR2 is YFSETQ. The CDR3 loop spans 14 amino acids. This CDR3 is CASSLGQSQETQYF. The CDR3 DNA is TGCGCCAGCAGCTTGGGACAGAGTCAAGAGACCCAGTACTTC.

The chain has TRBV2 and TRBJ1-2; D is unclear. Germline CDR1 and CDR2: SNHLY and FYNNEI. V lost 2 bases and J 1 base, leaving 5 bases between the germline ends. The CDR3 spans 13 residues. In DNA form, the CDR3 reads TGTGCCAGCAGTGAAACCCTTAACTATGGCTACACCTTC. It is translated as CASSETLNYGYTF.